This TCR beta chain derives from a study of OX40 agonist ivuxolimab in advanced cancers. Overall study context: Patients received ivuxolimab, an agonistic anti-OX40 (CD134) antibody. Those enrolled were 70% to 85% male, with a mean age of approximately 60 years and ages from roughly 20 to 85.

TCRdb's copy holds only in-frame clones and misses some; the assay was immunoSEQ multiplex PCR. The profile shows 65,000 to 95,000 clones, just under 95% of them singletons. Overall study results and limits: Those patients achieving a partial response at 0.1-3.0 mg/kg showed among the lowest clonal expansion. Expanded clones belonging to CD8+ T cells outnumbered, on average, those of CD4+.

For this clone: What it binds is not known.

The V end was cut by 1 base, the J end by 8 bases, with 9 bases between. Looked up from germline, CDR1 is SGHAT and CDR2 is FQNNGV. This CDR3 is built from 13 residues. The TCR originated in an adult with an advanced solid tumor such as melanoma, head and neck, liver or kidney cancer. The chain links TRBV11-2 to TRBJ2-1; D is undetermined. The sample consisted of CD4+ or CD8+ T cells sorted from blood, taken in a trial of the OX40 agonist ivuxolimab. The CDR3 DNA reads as TGTGCCAGCAGCTTAGGTGGAGCCGATGAGCAGTTCTTC. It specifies CASSLGGADEQFF.